The entry below gives a single TCR beta chain sequence along with its context. Its recognized antigen is unknown. Sequencing took place on a NextSeq 550. The Human TCR Profiling Kit (MiLaboratory) was used to prepare UMI-labeled 5' RACE TRB cDNA libraries. cDNA synthesis used the entire amount of extracted RNA, and PCR amplification then used the entire amount of cDNA produced. The libraries were made side by side, with each library going through the same number of PCR cycles. Per the source publication's procedure: With a requirement of at least two reads per UMI, MIGEC and MiXCR extracted about 48,000 +/- 9,800 unique UMI-labeled TRB cDNA molecules per library. On average, around 40,000 +/- 10,000 functional in-frame TRB CDR3 nucleotide clonotypes lacking stop codons were found per library. Diversity metrics, including normalized Shannon-Wiener and Chao1, were computed in VDJtools after downsampling to 5000 UMI-labeled TRB molecules per sample. For the central five CDR3 residues, VDJtools calculated physicochemical properties weighted by clonotype size, namely interaction energy, strength, volume and Kidera factor 4. TCRdb reanalyzed the reads, keeping one entry per CDR3 protein sequence and omitting DNA. TCRdb, rather than the study authors, made the V and J calls. The table for this sample records over 50,000 distinct CDR3 sequences. About 0.71% of the sample lies in the top ten.

The sample belongs to a study of CXCR3-negative and CXCR3-positive naive CD8 T cells (dated by TCRdb to the late 2010s). As for the study more broadly: In total, roughly 140 million TRB reads were obtained, which works out to roughly 1.5 +/- 0.3 million reads per library. Diversity and physicochemical repertoire analyses covered some ten donors pooled from two independent experiments. TRBV-TRBJ cluster analysis included naive subsets from a handful of donors and memory cells from 3 donors. What the authors observed across the whole study: Surface CD5, linked to self-reactivity in mice, was comparable between naive subsets; TCR interaction strength was therefore also inferred from TRB CDR3 physicochemical properties. Freshly isolated PBMCs were used for most assays because CXCR3 expression went down partially after cryopreservation. Both naive subsets had comparably high repertoire diversity, while memory CD8+ T cells had much lower repertoire diversity. TRB CDR3s from CXCR3-positive naive cells showed higher hydrophobicity (lower Kidera factor 4), lower energy, and higher strength and volume indices than CXCR3-negative naive cells. TRBV-TRBJ usage was similar between naive CXCR3-negative and CXCR3-positive cells from the same donor, while memory cells showed distinct patterns.

For each CD8+ T cell subset, flow sorting was done in triplicate, and a few hundred thousand cells per subset went directly into RLT lysis buffer. To keep memory contaminants out, a stringent definition of naive CD8+ T cells was applied: CD45RO-CCR7+CD27+CD95-. Using standard density gradient centrifugation, peripheral blood mononuclear cells were isolated from buffy coats. A FACSAria III was used to flow-sort naive CD8+ T cells into CXCR3-negative and CXCR3-positive populations. Total RNA was extracted from sorted cells using an RNeasy Mini Kit. CDR1 and CDR2 are read off the germline V gene as MGHRA and YSYEKL. The CDR3 starts with the cysteine, ends with the phenylalanine, and has 15 residues. The DNA is unrecorded.

The sequence came from a human donor in good health. Some clones in this sample may be carry-over from other donors' samples. This sequence uses TRBV4-1 and TRBJ2-7. The sequencing input was naive CXCR3+ CD8+ T cells from blood. The cell subset or site label of this sample denotes: CD45RO-CCR7+CD27+CD95- naive CD8+ T cells expressing CXCR3 (TNR3+). CDR3 protein: CASSQDLIQLYEQYF.